This T cell receptor (beta chain) was obtained from a study of blood T cell repertoires in COVID-19. The CDR3 is made up of 19 amino acids. CDR1 is LNHDA, CDR2 SQIVND, per germline (reference sequence). Trimming cost V 7 bases and J 0 bases; bases outside gene matches: 15. Here immunoSEQ multiplex PCR was the method, and the copy in TCRdb shows in-frame clones only, minus some. The sample has about 82,000 clones; roughly 91% are singletons. The TCR sequence derives from a woman in her forties or fifties with acute COVID-19. Sequenced material: PBMCs or T cells enriched from blood (not recorded which). The V gene is TRBV19, the J gene TRBJ2-6; 7 bases fit TRBD1. CDR3 nucleotides: TGTGCCAGTAAGGGGGACGACAGGGTCCTTTACTCTGGGGCCAACGTCCTGACTTTC. As protein: CASKGDDRVLYSGANVLTF.